This TCR beta chain is from a study of post-analysis software for immune sequencing data. As for the study in general: The study covered relapsing-remitting, secondary progressive and progressive-relapsing courses of multiple sclerosis.

A note on this clonotype: What it binds is unknown.

Findings and caveats of the study: Compared with controls, patients had more of 4 or 5 TRBV segments, including TRBV5-6, TRBV5-1 and TRBV20-1. F measure showed strong co-clustering of same-batch samples.

cDNA libraries for TCR beta contained unique molecular identifiers. Yield was roughly 0.5 million cDNA molecules from around 1 to 9.1 million T cells. MiXCR, run by TCRdb on the PCR reads, gives a single entry per CDR3 protein. The table lists some 260,000 distinct CDR3 sequences, roughly a third of them singletons, with 4.5% to 5.5% in the top ten. This CDR3 spans 17 amino acids. After removal of 0 bases from V and 3 bases from J, the junction contained 6 bases not matched to a gene. CDR1 is SGHRS and CDR2 is YFSETQ in the germline V gene. The J gene is TRBJ2-1, the V gene TRBV5-1; 10 bases fit TRBD1. Sequenced material: blood. This sequence originates from a girl between 10 and 17 years old with multiple sclerosis. The CDR3 DNA is TGCGCCAGCAGCTTGGCGCCGGGGGACAGGGGCTACAATGAGCAGTTCTTC. It codes for CASSLAPGDRGYNEQFF.